Each of the 21 T cell receptor beta chains below was sequenced from the same sample in a study of spatial heterogeneity in lung cancer. Study-wide results and limits: Mutation tallies in tumors tracked expanded intratumoral alpha and beta TCR counts.

Noted time point: sample taken at primary tumor resection. In TCRdb, the 5' RACE reads were re-called with MiXCR into one record per CDR3 protein. The sample has several thousand distinct CDR3 sequences, approximately 10% seen once. No antigen is known for these receptors. The sample in question was lung tumor tissue, obtained at surgery. The receptors derive from a male donor with early-stage non-small cell lung cancer.

In this sample, this clonotype turned up a few times. V and J are TRBV20-1 and TRBJ2-6; possible D gene TRBD1, 6 bases. This CDR3 is 16 amino acids long. Trimming stripped 1 base from V and 1 base from J, with 11 bases between. The germline V gene has CDR1 DFQATT and CDR2 SNEGSKA (reference sequence). DNA for the CDR3: TGCAGTGCTAGAGTCCAGGGGCCTTCTGGGGCCAACGTCCTGACTTTC. It encodes CSARVQGPSGANVLTF.

Note on this clonotype: A much larger clone differs from this one at a single base, so this may be a read error. V gene TRBV20-1 combines with J gene TRBJ2-7, with D possibly matching TRBD1 (6 bases). Germline assignment: CDR1 DFQATT and CDR2 SNEGSKA (reference sequence). Trimming pared 0 bases from V and 7 bases from J, leaving 16 bases between. CDR3 length equals 14 residues. Here the CDR3 reads CSAREKRGSGEQYF. Here the CDR3 DNA reads TGCAGTGCTAGAGAAAAAAGGGGGAGCGGTGAGCAGTACTTC.

This clonotype was seen only a few times. The chain links TRBV7-9 to TRBJ1-1; D may be TRBD1 (5 bases). CDR3 length equals 14 residues. Trimming left V 7 bases short and J 3 bases short, with 15 bases between. Germline CDR1 reads SEHNR; CDR2 reads FQNEAQ (reference sequence). CDR3 in DNA: TGTGCCAGCACCCTTCGCGGGACGGACACTGAAGCTTTCTTT. It yields the protein CASTLRGTDTEAFF.

This clonotype was observed at least ten times. The V call is TRBV20-1, the J call TRBJ2-1; 7 bases align to TRBD2. This CDR3 has 12 residues. Per germline, CDR1 DFQATT and CDR2 SNEGSKA (reference sequence). J gave up 10 bases and V 0 bases, and 3 bases lay outside the gene matches. The CDR3 DNA is TGCAGTGCTAGAGATCAAGCGGGGGAGCAGTTCTTC. Amino acids: CSARDQAGEQFF.

Judged by abundance, this clonotype is medium-sized (0.01 to 0.1%). V gene TRBV7-9 combines with J gene TRBJ2-5, with D perhaps TRBD2 (6 bases). CDR1 is SEHNR and CDR2 is FQNEAQ in the germline V gene (reference sequence). Trimming removed 5 bases from V and 5 bases from J, with 9 bases in between. This CDR3 has 12 amino acids. The CDR3 DNA reads TGTGCCAGCAGCCAGGAGGGCGAGACCCAGTACTTC. This sequence encodes CASSQEGETQYF.

This clonotype was picked up many times. This chain connects TRBV5-1 to TRBJ2-2; 8 nucleotides align to TRBD1. This CDR3 is built from 15 residues. V gave up 3 bases and J gave up 6 bases; unmatched junction bases: 7. The germline V gene encodes CDR1 SGHRS and CDR2 YFSETQ. CDR3 sequence reads: CASSYGTGYSGELFF. For the CDR3, the DNA is TGCGCCAGCAGCTATGGGACAGGATACTCCGGGGAGCTGTTTTTT.

This clonotype was counted many times. The chain links TRBV5-6 to TRBJ2-5; the match to TRBD2 covers 9 bases. V was pared by 0 bases and J by 7 bases, with 10 bases of the junction left unmatched. The CDR3 has 16 amino acids. Germline CDR1 reads SGHDT; CDR2 reads YYEEEE. CDR3 DNA sequence: TGTGCCAGCAGCTTGGAGAAGCGGGGGGCCCGTGGGACCCAGTACTTC. It is translated as CASSLEKRGARGTQYF.

Within the sample, this clonotype is medium-sized. The chain joins TRBV5-1 to TRBJ1-1; D possibly corresponds to TRBD1 (6 bases). This CDR3 has 13 amino acids. The V end lost 2 bases, the J end lost 5 bases, and 10 bases lay between the germline ends. Per germline, CDR1 SGHRS and CDR2 YFSETQ. This CDR3 is CASSFTGRTEAFF. The CDR3 DNA reads as TGCGCCAGCAGCTTTACAGGGAGGACTGAAGCTTTCTTT.

By frequency in the sample, this clonotype is medium-sized. The V and J genes are TRBV7-2 and TRBJ2-7; 13 bases are a match to TRBD2. Germline CDR1 is SGHTA and CDR2 is FQGNSA. V shed 5 bases, J shed 5 bases, and the junction held 9 bases outside the gene matches. This CDR3 comprises 16 residues. CDR3 nucleotides: TGTGCCAGCAGCCCGAGGACTAGCGGGAGTATGAACGAGCAGTACTTC. Translated: CASSPRTSGSMNEQYF. Using reference TRBV7-2 and TRBJ2-7 for the parts outside the CDR3, the full variable domain is GAGVSQSPSNKVTEKGKDVELRCDPISGHTALYWYRQSLGQGLEFLIYFQGNSAPDKSGLPSDRFSAERTGGSVSTLTIQRTQQEDSAVYLCASSPRTSGSMNEQYFGPGTRLTVT.

Ten or more counts support this clonotype. This rearrangement joins TRBV5-1 to TRBJ2-6; D unclear. The germline V gene encodes CDR1 SGHRS and CDR2 YFSETQ. CDR3 length: 16 amino acids. V was cut by 0 bases and J by 0 bases, with 7 bases left in between. CDR3 coding DNA: TGCGCCAGCAGCTTGGAAGCAGGCTCTGGGGCCAACGTCCTGACTTTC. Translated, it gives CASSLEAGSGANVLTF.

This clonotype is labeled as medium-sized (0.01 to 0.1%). The chain joins TRBV11-2 to TRBJ2-3; 9 nucleotides align to TRBD1. V trimming: 3 bases; J trimming: 4 bases; junction bases outside the gene matches: 2. The CDR3 loop spans 14 amino acids. The germline CDR1 and CDR2 sequences are SGHAT and FQNNGV. This CDR3 is CASSLDRGSDTQYF. In DNA form, the CDR3 reads TGTGCCAGCAGCTTGGACAGGGGCTCAGATACGCAGTATTTT.

This clonotype is medium-sized in the sample. This sequence joins TRBV4-3 and TRBJ2-3, with a possible D match to TRBD2 (6 bases). This CDR3 has 14 residues. Per germline, CDR1 LGHNA and CDR2 YSLEER. Deletions cut 1 base from V and 5 bases from J, with 10 bases between. CDR3 in amino acids: CASSQARAGDTQYF. The CDR3 coding sequence is TGCGCCAGCAGCCAAGCCAGAGCGGGAGATACGCAGTATTTT.

The V call is TRBV6-2 or TRBV6-3, the J call TRBJ2-5, with unresolved D. CDR3 size: 12 residues. Germline V CDR1 and CDR2: MNHEY, SVGEGT. The V and J ends lost 2 bases and 4 bases respectively, with 5 bases between them. In DNA form, the CDR3 reads TGTGCCAGCAGTTACGATGTAGAGACCCAGTACTTC. Encoded protein: CASSYDVETQYF.

This clonotype showed up many times. The junction departs from germline at one end; a sequencing error may be responsible. This chain joins TRBV20-1 and TRBJ1-1; 7 bases are shared with TRBD1. Germline CDR1 is DFQATT and CDR2 is SNEGSKA (reference sequence). The CDR3 spans 12 residues. The CDR3 bases are TGCAGTGCTGGAGACAGGGATAGTGAAGCTTTCTTT. This codes for CSAGDRDSEAFF.

This clonotype is labeled as medium-sized. V and J are TRBV12-3 or TRBV12-4 and TRBJ1-2; D ambiguous. Trimming removed 5 bases from V and 7 bases from J, with 14 bases in between. The CDR3 consists of 13 residues. This chain's CDR3 is CASSPDPRRGYTF. CDR3 coding DNA: TGTGCCAGCAGTCCTGATCCCCGCCGTGGCTACACCTTC.

This clonotype is labeled as medium-sized. One junction end disagrees with the germline gene, perhaps due to a read error. The rearrangement joins TRBV7-7 to TRBJ2-5, with 9 bases lining up with TRBD1. In germline, CDR1 is SSHAT, CDR2 FNYEAQ (reference sequence). The CDR3 contains 15 residues. The CDR3 sequence is CASSLGGTGPETQYF. The CDR3 DNA follows: TGTGCTAGCAGCTTAGGGGGGACAGGGCCGGAGACCCAGTACTTC. The whole variable domain, remainder taken from reference TRBV7-7 and TRBJ2-5, is GAGVSQSPRYKVTKRGQDVTLRCDPISSHATLYWYQQALGQGPEFLTYFNYEAQPDKSGLPSDRFSAERPEGSISTLTIQRTEQRDSAMYRCASSLGGTGPETQYFGPGTRLLVL.

The chain is built from TRBV20-1 and TRBJ2-1; weak D call: TRBD2 (6 bases). Germline assignment: CDR1 DFQATT and CDR2 SNEGSKA (reference sequence). V lost 3 bases and J lost 10, with 16 bases in between. The CDR3 extends over 13 amino acids. DNA for the CDR3: TGCAGTGCTAGTTTAGAGCGGGTCCCAGAGCAGTTCTTC. This gives the protein CSASLERVPEQFF.

This clonotype is termed medium-sized. J is TRBJ2-1 and V is TRBV12-3 or TRBV12-4; 8 positions match TRBD2. The CDR3 totals 15 residues. Trimming cost V 3 bases and J 4 bases; bases outside gene matches: 5. CDR3 region: CASSFISGGYNEQFF. The DNA for the CDR3 is TGTGCCAGCAGTTTTATCAGCGGGGGTTACAATGAGCAGTTCTTC.

The table lists this clonotype with many counts. In nucleotides, the CDR3 is TGTGCCAGCAGCTCCACTAGGGATTCACCCCTCCACTTT. It specifies CASSSTRDSPLHF. The rearrangement joins TRBV7-3 to TRBJ1-6; D is unclear. This CDR3 spans 13 amino acids. V was trimmed by 4 bases and J by 8 bases, leaving 9 bases between them. Per germline, CDR1 SGHTA and CDR2 FQGTGA. The variable domain in full, with the rest retrieved from reference TRBV7-3 and TRBJ1-6, is GAGVSQTPSNKVTEKGKYVELRCDPISGHTALYWYRQSLGQGPEFLIYFQGTGAADDSGLPNDRFFAVRPEGSVSTLKIQRTERGDSAVYLCASSSTRDSPLHFGNGTRLTVT.

This clonotype has a count of ten or more. The rearrangement links TRBV12-3 or TRBV12-4 to TRBJ1-4, with TRBD1 as a possible D gene (5 bases). V was pared by 0 bases and J by 8 bases, with 10 bases between. CDR3 length equals 14 residues. Here the CDR3 DNA reads TGTGCCAGCAGTTTAGCAGGGGTAGGAGAAAAACTGTTTTTT. This codes for CASSLAGVGEKLFF.

This clonotype was found many times. V and J are TRBV7-3 and TRBJ2-1; weak D call: TRBD1 (5 bases). The CDR3 loop spans 15 amino acids. V was shortened by 5 bases and J by 0 bases, with 11 bases between the two germline ends. The germline V gene has CDR1 SGHTA and CDR2 FQGTGA. In DNA, the CDR3 is TGTGCCAGCAGCCAGGGTCTCAGCTCCTACAATGAGCAGTTCTTC. It specifies CASSQGLSSYNEQFF. Full variable domain (outside the CDR3, taken from reference TRBV7-3 and TRBJ2-1): GAGVSQTPSNKVTEKGKYVELRCDPISGHTALYWYRQSLGQGPEFLIYFQGTGAADDSGLPNDRFFAVRPEGSVSTLKIQRTERGDSAVYLCASSQGLSSYNEQFFGPGTRLTVL.